The next 6 T cell receptor beta chains were all read from a single sample in a study of blood T cells in healthy people across ages. Together with a sample-barcoded 5' primer, a J-beta primer mix was included in a second PCR lasting roughly 7 to 11 cycles. A single record per CDR3 protein comes from TCRdb applying MiXCR to the 5' RACE reads. The sample shows approximately 1.5 million distinct CDR3 sequences, 30% to 35% of them seen only once. Specimen: blood. Source of these receptors: a woman younger than 45 in good health.

This clonotype occurred a few times. The chain links TRBV27 to TRBJ1-5; no firm D call. Germline lookup yields CDR1 MNHEY and CDR2 SMNVEV (reference sequence). This CDR3 comprises 13 residues. The V end lost 6 bases, the J end lost 7 bases, and 13 bases lay between the germline ends. The CDR3 coding sequence is TGTGCCAGCAGCGCTTACTTGGGACAGCCCCAGCATTTT. This gives the protein CASSAYLGQPQHF.

The CDR3 DNA follows: TGTGCCAGCAGCCGGCGTGGGGAGTACGGCTACACCTTC. Its protein is CASSRRGEYGYTF. The V and J genes are TRBV12-3 or TRBV12-4 and TRBJ1-2; D not resolved. There are 13 residues in the CDR3. Trimming left V 6 bases short and J 8 bases short, with 16 bases between.

This clonotype was detected only a few times. This chain uses TRBV5-1 with TRBJ2-5, with D possibly being TRBD1 (5 bases). Germline V CDR1 and CDR2: SGHRS, YFSETQ. With 0 bases removed from V and 2 bases from J, the gap between germline ends came to 11 bases. The CDR3 covers 15 residues. Written as DNA, the CDR3 is TGCGCCAGCAGCTTGGGGCTGACAGCGCAAGAGACCCAGTACTTC. It is translated as CASSLGLTAQETQYF. Variable domain in full (rest from reference TRBV5-1 and TRBJ2-5): KAGVTQTPRYLIKTRGQQVTLSCSPISGHRSVSWYQQTPGQGLQFLFEYFSETQRNKGNFPGRFSGRQFSNSRSEMNVSTLELGDSALYLCASSLGLTAQETQYFGPGTRLLVL.

Points on this clonotype: Relative to the germline gene, one junction end is altered; a read error may explain this. The rearrangement joins TRBV7-3 to TRBJ2-1; D gene unclear. CDR1 and CDR2 (germline): SGHTA, FQGTGA. CDR3 length: 12 residues. The CDR3 DNA reads as TGTGCCAGCAGCTTAATGCACAATAAGCAGTTCTTC. Translated, it gives CASSLMHNKQFF.

The chain employs TRBV12-3 or TRBV12-4 and TRBJ1-2; D gene ambiguous. There are 12 residues in the CDR3. The V gene lost 5 bases and the J gene lost 5 bases, with 9 bases spanning the gap. In DNA form, the CDR3 reads TGTGCCAGCAGTGCCGGACCTTATGGCTACACCTTC. This gives the protein CASSAGPYGYTF.

This clonotype was counted between two and nine times. The chain carries TRBV6-2 or TRBV6-3 and TRBJ1-2, with 7 bases that match TRBD1. Trimming removed 0 bases from V and 4 bases from J; junction bases left unmatched: 8. This CDR3 contains 16 residues. The germline V gene has CDR1 MNHEY and CDR2 SVGEGT. CDR3 loop: CASSYSRTGKGYGYTF. The CDR3 region has the DNA TGTGCCAGCAGTTACTCTAGGACAGGAAAGGGCTATGGCTACACCTTC.